This note documents a single TCR beta chain sequence. The antigen is undetermined. This CDR3 contains 15 residues. Germline V gives CDR1 SGHRS, CDR2 YFSETQ. The J segment lost 7 bases and the V segment lost 4 bases, leaving 13 bases of the junction unmatched. Only in-frame clones appear in the TCRdb table, and some are missing; sequencing was by immunoSEQ multiplex PCR. The sample includes tens of thousands of clones, over 75% of them seen just once. These data come from a study of OX40 agonist ivuxolimab in advanced cancers. Overall study context: Partial responses were seen in three patients, one with hepatocellular carcinoma and two with cutaneous melanoma. Study-wide findings and caveats: Among patients with partial responses at 0.1-3.0 mg/kg, clonal expansion was among the lowest.

The specimen comprised CD4+ or CD8+ T cells sorted from blood, sampled in a trial of the OX40 agonist ivuxolimab. The sequence derives from an adult with an advanced solid tumor such as melanoma, head and neck, liver or kidney cancer. This chain links TRBV5-1 with TRBJ1-1, with 7 bases that match TRBD1. CDR3 protein: CASSDPTGYDVEAFF. The DNA of the CDR3 is TGCGCCAGCAGCGACCCGACAGGGTACGATGTTGAAGCTTTCTTT.